Here is one T cell receptor beta chain with its context. Its target is unknown. The sample belongs to a study of cytomegalovirus exposure and HLA in healthy donors. The CDR3 sequence is 14 residues long. The V and J ends lost 2 bases and 4 bases, in that order; junction bases with no gene match: 2. CDR1 is SNHLY, CDR2 FYNNEI, per germline. Study results and limitations: Published work reported that the classifier diagnosed cytomegalovirus status with high specificity and sensitivity. Several V segments, TRBV6-2 and TRBV6-3 among them, could not be told apart and were dropped. Most TCR sequences proved rare, with some public TCRs found in many donors.

Vbeta (60) and Jbeta (13) primers were used in the PCR. The data were produced by immunoSEQ multiplex PCR, yet TCRdb's version contains in-frame clones alone and is incomplete. The sample yields some 200,000 clones, approximately 80% seen once. Sequences were obtained from PBMCs. The origin of this receptor is a woman aged 30 to 39 in good health and CMV-seronegative. The gene calls are TRBV2 and TRBJ1-5, with TRBD1 matching 7 bases. CDR3 protein: CASSEWGQNQPQHF. The CDR3 DNA is TGTGCCAGCAGTGAATGGGGACAGAATCAGCCCCAGCATTTT.